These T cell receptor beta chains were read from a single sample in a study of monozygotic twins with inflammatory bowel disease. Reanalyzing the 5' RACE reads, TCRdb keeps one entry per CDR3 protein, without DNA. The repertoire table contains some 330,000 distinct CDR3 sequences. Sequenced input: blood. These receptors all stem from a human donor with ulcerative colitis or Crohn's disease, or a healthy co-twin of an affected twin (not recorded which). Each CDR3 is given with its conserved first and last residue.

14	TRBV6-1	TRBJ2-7	CASIPTGGSYEQYF
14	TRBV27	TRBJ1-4	CASSLRRGNEKLFF
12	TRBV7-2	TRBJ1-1	CASSSDRPEAFF
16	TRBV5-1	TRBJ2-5	CASSAVGQDVHETQYF
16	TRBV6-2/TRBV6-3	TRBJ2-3	CASSYLAEIFSDTQYF
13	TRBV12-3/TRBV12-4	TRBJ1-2	CASSFSGGAGYTF
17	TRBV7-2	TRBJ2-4	CASSEELAGGAKNIQYF
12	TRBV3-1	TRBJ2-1	CASGKQGLEQFF
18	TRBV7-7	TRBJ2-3	CASSSRSTSGSRADTQYF
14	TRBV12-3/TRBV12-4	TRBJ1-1	CASSPLSMNTEAFF
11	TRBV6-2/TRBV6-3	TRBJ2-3	CASSYPDTQYF
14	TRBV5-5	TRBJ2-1	CASSLDQGNNEQFF
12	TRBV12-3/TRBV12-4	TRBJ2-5	CASSPIAETQYF
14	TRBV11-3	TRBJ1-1	CASSWSGMNTEAFF
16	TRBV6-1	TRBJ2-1	CASRRGGSGIYNEQFF
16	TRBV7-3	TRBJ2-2	CASSLLGGTNTGELFF